This TCR beta chain was obtained from a study of shared clonotypes between healthy human individuals. The study's findings and limits: Naive CD4 clonotype sharing across several donors was roughly 5%. Compared with clonotypes that all four donors shared, non-shared clonotypes had lower generation probabilities.

Only CD45RO-negative cells positively selected for CCR7 counted as naive CD8 cells, so terminally differentiated effector memory CD45RA+ cells were excluded. With respect to this clone: Its antigen is unknown.

V lost 3 bases, J lost 0 bases, and 14 bases lay in between. The CDR3 sequence is 16 residues long. The germline V gene encodes CDR1 SGHVS and CDR2 FNYEAQ. Assay: immunoSEQ multiplex PCR; the TCRdb copy retains only in-frame clones and omits some. Of hundreds of thousands of clones listed, nearly 95% were seen once; the top ten hold 24%. The chain couples TRBV7-6 to TRBJ2-5; no clear D gene. The sample comprised naive CD8+ T cells sorted from blood. The sequence was obtained from a man aged 30 to 39 in good health. The CDR3 loop reads CASSFAVGPYQETQYF. CDR3 DNA: TGTGCCAGCAGCTTTGCAGTCGGCCCGTACCAAGAGACCCAGTACTTC.